These 27 T cell receptor beta chains were sequenced from one sample in a study of blood T cell repertoires in COVID-19. This table comes from immunoSEQ multiplex PCR, and its TCRdb copy is limited to in-frame clones, with some not included. The sample includes about 160,000 clones, around nine tenths of them seen just once. The sequencing input was peripheral blood. The receptors shown here come from a woman in her 70s with COVID-19, enrolled during active disease.

This clone has a single count. The chain couples TRBV19 to TRBJ2-7; TRBD2 agrees at 11 bases. The CDR3 length is 16 residues. The J segment lost 5 bases and the V segment lost 5 bases, leaving 11 bases of the junction unmatched. Germline CDR1 reads LNHDA; CDR2 reads SQIVND (reference sequence). CDR3 in amino acids: CASSPLAGGHLNEQYF. The CDR3 nucleotides are TGTGCCAGTAGTCCTTTAGCGGGGGGGCATTTGAACGAGCAGTACTTC. The full variable domain, in which reference TRBV19 and TRBJ2-7 provide the parts outside the CDR3, is DGGITQSPKYLFRKEGQNVTLSCEQNLNHDAMYWYRQDPGQGLRLIYYSQIVNDFQKGDIAEGYSVSREKKESFPLTVTSAQKNPTAFYLCASSPLAGGHLNEQYFGPGTRLTVT.

The chain is built from TRBV19 and TRBJ1-3; tentative D call: TRBD1 (6 bases). Trimming pared 5 bases from V and 0 bases from J, leaving 11 bases between. The germline V gene has CDR1 LNHDA and CDR2 SQIVND (reference sequence). The CDR3 contains 15 residues. The CDR3 DNA reads TGTGCCAGTAGTGTCACAGGGAGCTCTGGAAACACCATATATTTT. Its protein is CASSVTGSSGNTIYF.

J is TRBJ2-5 and V is TRBV7-2; 9 nucleotides align to TRBD2. J was trimmed by 3 bases and V by 1 base; bases with no gene match: 15. Per the germline V gene, CDR1 is SGHTA and CDR2 is FQGNSA. The CDR3 covers 19 residues. CDR3 amino acids: CASSLVSGGAGGQEETQYF. Written as DNA, the CDR3 is TGTGCCAGCAGCTTAGTCTCGGGTGGGGCGGGGGGGCAGGAAGAGACCCAGTACTTC.

The rearrangement links TRBV4-1 to TRBJ1-1; 7 bases match TRBD1. The CDR3 loop spans 15 amino acids. Germline CDR1 is MGHRA and CDR2 is YSYEKL. The junction had 7 bases not matched to a gene; V was cut back by 0 bases and J by 6 bases. The CDR3 coding sequence is TGCGCCAGCAGCCAAGAAAAGGGGGCGAGATCTGAAGCTTTCTTT. Residues: CASSQEKGARSEAFF.

This sequence joins TRBV30 and TRBJ1-1; D remains unclear. From germline, CDR1 is GTSNPN and CDR2 SVGIG (reference sequence). The CDR3 sequence is 12 residues long. Trimming removed 1 base at V and 10 bases at J, with 13 bases between. In nucleotides, the CDR3 is TGTGCCTGGAGTGCAGACGAAGCGTCAGCTTTCTTT. Translation gives CAWSADEASAFF. The entire variable domain, with the rest obtained from reference TRBV30 and TRBJ1-1, is as follows: SQTIHQWPATLVQPVGSPLSLECTVEGTSNPNLYWYRQAAGRGLQLLFYSVGIGQISSEVPQNLSASRPQDRQFILSSKKLLLSDSGFYLCAWSADEASAFFGQGTRLTVV.

This chain uses TRBV28 with TRBJ1-6; the D is unclear. V was shortened by 0 bases and J by 8 bases, with 11 bases between the two germline ends. The CDR3 consists of 15 residues. The V gene's germline CDR1 is MDHEN and CDR2 SYDVKM. CDR3 DNA sequence: TGTGCCAGCAGTTTATGGTCCGCGGTTGATTCACCCCTCCACTTT. Amino acid sequence: CASSLWSAVDSPLHF.

This clone is labeled medium-sized. The chain couples TRBV7-8 to TRBJ1-5, with 7 bases fitting TRBD1. V gave up 5 bases and J gave up 5 bases; unmatched junction bases: 12. The CDR3 loop spans 16 amino acids. Germline V gene sequence: CDR1 SGHVS, CDR2 FQNEAQ. The CDR3 sequence: CASSPTRQGGDQPQHF. The CDR3 coding sequence is TGTGCCAGCAGCCCTACCCGACAGGGTGGTGATCAGCCCCAGCATTTT.

The chain's CDR3 is CASRFRVEPQHF. CDR3 sequence (DNA): TGTGCCAGCAGATTCAGGGTAGAGCCCCAGCATTTT. The chain joins TRBV2 to TRBJ1-5, with D perhaps matching TRBD1 (5 bases). The CDR3 sequence is 12 residues long. The V gene lost 6 bases and the J gene lost 8 bases, with 11 bases spanning the gap. Germline CDR1 SNHLY, CDR2 FYNNEI.

V is TRBV5-4 and J is TRBJ2-3; 7 nucleotides line up with TRBD2. J lost 1 base, V lost 0 bases, and 8 bases had no gene match. Germline V gene sequence: CDR1 SGHNT, CDR2 YYREEE (reference sequence). The CDR3 is 17 amino acids. CDR3 nucleotide sequence: TGTGCCAGCAGCTTGGATGCTAGCGGAATGCGCACAGATACGCAGTATTTT. It yields the protein CASSLDASGMRTDTQYF.

This chain links TRBV11-2 with TRBJ1-2, with no clear D. V was cut by 2 bases and J by 4 bases, with 8 bases left in between. This CDR3 is built from 13 residues. Germline values: CDR1 SGHAT, CDR2 FQNNGV. The CDR3 coding sequence is TGTGCCAGCAGCTTACTAACCGTCTATGGCTACACCTTC. Translated, it gives CASSLLTVYGYTF.

The CDR3 DNA is TGTGCCAGCAGCTTGGCCGGGACTAGAGAAGAGACCCAGTACTTC. Amino acids: CASSLAGTREETQYF. The chain has TRBV5-5 and TRBJ2-5; TRBD2 matches 8 bases. V was clipped by 0 bases and J by 3 bases; unmatched bases: 4. The CDR3 covers 15 residues. Germline values: CDR1 SGHKS, CDR2 YYEKEE (reference sequence).

The gene calls are TRBV10-3 and TRBJ1-4; perhaps TRBD1 as D (6 bases). Deletions cut 3 bases from V and 0 bases from J, with 17 bases between. Germline assignment: CDR1 ENHRY and CDR2 SYGVKD. This CDR3 has 18 residues. The CDR3 bases are TGTGCCATCAGTGATATATTCGGGACAAAAACAACTAATGAAAAACTGTTTTTT. Its translation: CAISDIFGTKTTNEKLFF.

The chain has TRBV2 and TRBJ2-3; 7 bases line up with TRBD2. V was clipped by 6 bases and J by 4 bases; unmatched bases: 10. The CDR3 extends over 15 amino acids. Germline CDR1 and CDR2: SNHLY and FYNNEI. The CDR3 region has the DNA TGTGCCAGCAGCCAGCTGCGGAGCGGGGCAGATACGCAGTATTTT. This codes for CASSQLRSGADTQYF.

The chain combines TRBV9 with TRBJ1-2; tentative D call: TRBD1 (6 bases). Germline CDR1 SGDLS, CDR2 YYNGEE. V lost 0 bases to trimming and J lost 4 bases, with 13 bases between them. The CDR3 is made up of 15 amino acids. DNA for the CDR3: TGTGCCAGCAGCGTAGCAACAGGGTGGGGCTATGGCTACACCTTC. This encodes CASSVATGWGYGYTF.

CDR3 sequence (DNA): TGTGCCAGCAGTTCCCCCGGGACATACCCCTACAATGAGCAGTTCTTC. Translated: CASSSPGTYPYNEQFF. V and J are TRBV6-2 or TRBV6-3 and TRBJ2-1, with D maybe TRBD1 (6 bases). Germline CDR1 and CDR2: MNHEY and SVGEGT. The CDR3 is 16 residues long. V shed 4 bases and J shed 2 bases, with 15 bases lying between them.

With respect to this clone: One end of the junction fails to match germline, which may point to a read error. The chain combines TRBV6-5 with TRBJ1-1, with D possibly TRBD1 on 5 matching bases. Germline V gene sequence: CDR1 MNHEY, CDR2 SVGAGI. The CDR3 contains 13 residues. CDR3 sequence reads: CASSNSRETEAFF. The CDR3 coding sequence is TGTGCCAGCAGTAACTCCAGGGAAACTGAAGCTTTCTTT.

V is TRBV5-1 and J is TRBJ1-2; D is ambiguous. The length of the CDR3 is 14 residues. CDR1 and CDR2 from the germline V gene are SGHRS and YFSETQ. V lost 0 bases to trimming and J lost 4 bases, with 10 bases between them. The chain's CDR3 is CASSLGQEVYGYTF. CDR3 in DNA: TGCGCCAGCAGCTTGGGTCAGGAGGTCTATGGCTACACCTTC.

This chain connects TRBV5-6 to TRBJ1-5, with TRBD1 matching over 9 bases. The CDR3 runs to 17 residues. The junction had 11 bases not matched to a gene; V was cut back by 2 bases and J by 5 bases. CDR1 and CDR2 from the germline V gene are SGHDT and YYEEEE. The CDR3 reads CASSLFSGTGIYQPQHF. The CDR3 nucleotides are TGTGCCAGCAGCTTATTTTCCGGGACAGGGATTTATCAGCCCCAGCATTTT. Full variable domain (remainder filled in from reference TRBV5-6 and TRBJ1-5): DAGVTQSPTHLIKTRGQQVTLRCSPKSGHDTVSWYQQALGQGPQFIFQYYEEEERQRGNFPDRFSGHQFPNYSSELNVNALLLGDSALYLCASSLFSGTGIYQPQHFGDGTRLSIL.

The J gene is TRBJ1-4, the V gene TRBV28; 10 positions match TRBD1. This CDR3 contains 15 residues. Germline V CDR1 and CDR2: MDHEN, SYDVKM. V was pared by 3 bases and J by 7 bases, with 5 bases of the junction left unmatched. The CDR3 DNA is TGTGCCAGCAGTTTCTTAGGGACAGGGGTTGAAAAACTGTTTTTT. It is translated as CASSFLGTGVEKLFF.

The CDR3: CAWEAGGRDTQYF. The CDR3 nucleotides are TGTGCCTGGGAAGCGGGGGGGCGAGATACGCAGTATTTT. The V and J genes are TRBV30 and TRBJ2-3, with TRBD2 matching 10 bases. CDR1 GTSNPN and CDR2 SVGIG come from the germline V gene (reference sequence). The CDR3 is 13 residues long. With V trimmed by 5 bases and J by 5 bases, 4 bases remained unmatched.

This rearrangement joins TRBV9 to TRBJ2-1; 7 positions agree with TRBD1. Germline values: CDR1 SGDLS, CDR2 YYNGEE. CDR3 length: 13 residues. The V segment lost 4 bases and the J segment 6 bases; nucleotides outside the gene matches: 4. The CDR3 loop is CASSIRQGNEQFF. In nucleotides, the CDR3 is TGTGCCAGCAGCATCCGACAGGGCAATGAGCAGTTCTTC.

The chain has TRBV19 and TRBJ2-1; 9 bases map to TRBD2. The CDR3 loop spans 18 amino acids. The trim removed 4 bases at V and 10 bases at J, leaving 20 bases unmatched. The germline V gene encodes CDR1 LNHDA and CDR2 SQIVND (reference sequence). DNA for the CDR3: TGTGCCAGTAGTAAAGGTAGAGCGGGGGGACTGACCCGGGAAGAGCAGTTCTTC. Residues: CASSKGRAGGLTREEQFF.

The rearrangement uses TRBV11-3 and TRBJ2-5, with 15 bases aligning to TRBD2. J lost 5 bases, V lost 5 bases, and 6 bases had no gene match. Germline lookup yields CDR1 SGHNT and CDR2 YENEEA. The CDR3 is made up of 16 amino acids. For the CDR3, the DNA is TGTGCCAGCAGCCTCGGGACTAGCGGGGGGCGGGAGACCCAGTACTTC. This translates into CASSLGTSGGRETQYF.

The rearrangement links TRBV9 to TRBJ2-7; TRBD1 is a possible D gene (6 bases). Trimming pared 4 bases from V and 7 bases from J, leaving 15 bases between. Germline-derived CDR1 and CDR2 are SGDLS and YYNGEE. This CDR3 is built from 13 residues. The CDR3: CASSTTGHGEQYF. The CDR3 nucleotides are TGTGCCAGCAGCACAACGGGACACGGAGAGCAGTACTTC.

The J gene is TRBJ2-2, the V gene TRBV6-5; D ambiguous. The CDR3 loop spans 11 amino acids. Germline CDR1 is MNHEY and CDR2 is SVGAGI. Trimming left V 2 bases short and J 7 bases short, with 2 bases between. The CDR3 DNA follows: TGTGCCAGCAGTTACCTCGGGGAGCTGTTTTTT. Translated: CASSYLGELFF.

The genes are TRBV5-1 and TRBJ1-1; D gene unclear. V was shortened by 0 bases and J by 1 base, with 13 bases between the two germline ends. The CDR3 totals 16 residues. CDR1 is SGHRS and CDR2 is YFSETQ in the germline V gene. The chain's CDR3 is CASSLDREIQNTEAFF. Written as DNA, the CDR3 is TGCGCCAGCAGCTTGGACCGGGAGATTCAGAACACTGAAGCTTTCTTT.

This clone was found once. The chain combines TRBV10-2 with TRBJ2-2; 12 bases match TRBD2. The CDR3 is made up of 15 amino acids. J gave up 7 bases and V 4 bases, and 4 bases lay outside the gene matches. Germline V gene lookup returns CDR1 WSHSY and CDR2 SAAADI. The CDR3 DNA is TGCGCCAGCAGTGCTAGCGGGGGGGCGAACGGGGAGCTGTTTTTT. Translating it yields CASSASGGANGELFF.